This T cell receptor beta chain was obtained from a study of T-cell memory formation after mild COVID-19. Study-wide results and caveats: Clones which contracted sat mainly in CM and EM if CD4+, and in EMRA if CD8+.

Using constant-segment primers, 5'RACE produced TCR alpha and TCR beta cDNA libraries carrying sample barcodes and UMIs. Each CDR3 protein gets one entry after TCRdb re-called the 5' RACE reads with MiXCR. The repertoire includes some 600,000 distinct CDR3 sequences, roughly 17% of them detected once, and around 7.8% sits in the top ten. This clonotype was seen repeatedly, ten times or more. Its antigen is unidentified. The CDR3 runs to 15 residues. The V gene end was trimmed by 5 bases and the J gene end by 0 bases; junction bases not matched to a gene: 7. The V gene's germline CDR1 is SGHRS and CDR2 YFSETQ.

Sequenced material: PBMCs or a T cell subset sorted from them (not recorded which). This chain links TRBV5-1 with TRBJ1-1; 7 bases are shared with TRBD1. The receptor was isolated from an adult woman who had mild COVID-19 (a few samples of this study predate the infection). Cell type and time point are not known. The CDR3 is CASRSNTGVNTEAFF. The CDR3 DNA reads TGCGCCAGCAGATCAAACACAGGGGTGAACACTGAAGCTTTCTTT.